This TCR beta chain was profiled in a study of Graves' ophthalmopathy and Graves' hyperthyroidism. RNA transcripts yielded amplified TCR beta CDR3 regions. The first round was an RT-PCR with HTBI primers, and the second round was a multiplex PCR. Each CDR3 protein is one row after TCRdb ran MiXCR on the multiplex PCR reads. Of about 620,000 distinct CDR3 sequences in the sample, 20% to 25% were seen once. Sequences were obtained from peripheral blood. The receptor was isolated from a young woman with stable Graves' hyperthyroidism. Some clones in this sample may be carry-over from other donors' samples.

DNA of the CDR3: TGTGCTAGTGGTCTCTTTTCGGGAAAGAACACTGAAGCTTTCTTT. Translation: CASGLFSGKNTEAFF. This chain uses TRBV12-5 with TRBJ1-1; D remains ambiguous. In germline, CDR1 is LGHNT, CDR2 FRNRAP. The V end was cut by 5 bases, the J end by 1 base, with 14 bases between. CDR3 size: 15 residues.